This T cell receptor beta chain was recorded in a study of control samples from healthy donors and cancer patients. The germline V gene has CDR1 SNHLY and CDR2 FYNNEI. The CDR3 totals 14 residues. The V gene lost 4 bases and the J gene lost 3 bases, with 10 bases spanning the gap. This clone appeared a few times. Here immunoSEQ multiplex PCR was the method, and the copy in TCRdb shows in-frame clones only, minus some. The sample holds under 150,000 clones, around 88% seen once. The sequenced material came from blood. The receptor's source is a man in his forties in good health. The chain is built from TRBV2 and TRBJ1-5; D not resolved. The CDR3 bases are TGTGCCAGCAGTGGGATAGGCTTCAATCAGCCCCAGCATTTT. It yields the protein CASSGIGFNQPQHF.